This T cell receptor beta chain was profiled in a study of cytomegalovirus exposure and HLA in healthy donors. On the study more broadly: The 110 or so validation repertoires used a platform that matched the one used for the roughly 650 first-cohort repertoires, as a later analysis reported.

Trimming took off 5 bases at V and 4 bases at J, with 15 bases between the two ends. The CDR3 runs 14 residues. CDR1 is KGHSH and CDR2 is LQKENI in the germline V gene. A remark on this clone: Its specificity is not known.

The study, taken as a whole, reports: The authors enumerated over 150 TCR beta chains as linked to cytomegalovirus. A few chains linked to CMV were shown in vitro to be specific for CMV antigens.

The method was immunoSEQ multiplex PCR; TCRdb's version includes in-frame clones alone and lacks a portion of them. The repertoire has around 98,000 clones, approximately 84% of them found once; the top ten carry 5.5% to 7.5%. The clonotype was recovered from a man younger than 30 in good health and CMV-seropositive. The rearrangement links TRBV18 to TRBJ2-7; D may be TRBD2 (7 bases). Sequenced material: PBMCs. The CDR3 DNA reads as TGTGCCAGCTCAGCGAGCGGGACACCATACGAGCAGTACTTC. Residues: CASSASGTPYEQYF. Complete variable domain (other parts from reference TRBV18 and TRBJ2-7): NAGVMQNPRHLVRRRGQEARLRCSPMKGHSHVYWYRQLPEEGLKFMVYLQKENIIDESGMPKERFSAEFPKEGPSILRIQQVVRGDSAAYFCASSASGTPYEQYFGPGTRLTVT.